This T cell receptor beta chain was identified in a study of T-cell reconstitution after alpha-beta-depleted transplantation in children. Broader study findings: The study reportedly traced alpha-beta T cells about two months after transplant to several hundred expanded graft clones. Day-60 TCRbeta diversity that was high in some patients was derived from surviving recipient T cells and thymic progenitors. At the one-year point after transplant, T-cell counts and TCRbeta diversity were found to come mostly from T cells that had been newly produced.

Points on this clonotype: The antigen remains unidentified.

A TCRbeta library incorporating unique molecular identifiers was prepared. Each CDR3 protein gets one entry after TCRdb re-called the PCR reads with MiXCR. The sample yields about a million distinct CDR3 sequences, roughly 29% seen once. This CDR3 spans 12 amino acids. Per the germline V gene, CDR1 is DFQATT and CDR2 is SNEGSKA (reference sequence). V was cut by 5 bases and J by 5 bases, with 10 bases left in between. J is TRBJ2-1 and V is TRBV20-1; D gene ambiguous. The input for sequencing was PBMCs, mostly from graft donor cells, taken 360 days after TCRalphabeta/CD19-depleted stem cell transplant. The receptor was isolated from a boy younger than two who had a stem cell transplant for SCID, so the T cells may come from the graft donor. CDR3 in amino acids: CSACPTDNEQFF. The CDR3 nucleotides are TGCAGTGCTTGTCCCACGGACAATGAGCAGTTCTTC.